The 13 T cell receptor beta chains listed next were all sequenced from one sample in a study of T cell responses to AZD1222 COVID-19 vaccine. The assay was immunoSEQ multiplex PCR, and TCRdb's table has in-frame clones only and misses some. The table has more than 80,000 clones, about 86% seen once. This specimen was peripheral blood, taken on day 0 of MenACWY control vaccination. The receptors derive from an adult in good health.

The CDR3, as DNA: TGTGCCAGTAGTATGCTCGCGGGAACAACTGAAGCTTTCTTT. It is translated as CASSMLAGTTEAFF. This sequence joins TRBV19 and TRBJ1-1; D uncertain. Germline V gene data show CDR1 as LNHDA and CDR2 as SQIVND (reference sequence). The CDR3 has 14 residues. The V and J ends lost 3 bases and 5 bases respectively, with 13 bases between them.

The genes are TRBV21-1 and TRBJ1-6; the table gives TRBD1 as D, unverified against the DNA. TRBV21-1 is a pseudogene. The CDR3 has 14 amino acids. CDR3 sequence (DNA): TGTGCCAGCATACTAGAAAGGGGGATGTCACCCCTCCACTTT. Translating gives CASILERGMSPLHF.

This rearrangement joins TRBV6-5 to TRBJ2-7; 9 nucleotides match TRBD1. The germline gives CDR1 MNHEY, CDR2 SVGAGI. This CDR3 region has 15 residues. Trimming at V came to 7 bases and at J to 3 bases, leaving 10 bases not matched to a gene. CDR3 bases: TGTGCCAGCACTCCACCACAGGGGGCTTACTACGAGCAGTACTTC. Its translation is CASTPPQGAYYEQYF.

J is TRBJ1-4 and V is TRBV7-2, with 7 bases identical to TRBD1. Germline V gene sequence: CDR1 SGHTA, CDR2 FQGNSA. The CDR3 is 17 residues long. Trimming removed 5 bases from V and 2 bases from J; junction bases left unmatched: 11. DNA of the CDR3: TGTGCCAGCAGCAGGAGACAGGGCCCGGGGACTAATGAAAAACTGTTTTTT. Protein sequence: CASSRRQGPGTNEKLFF.

In nucleotides, the CDR3 is TGTGCCAGCAGCTACTCCGGTACACTCAATGACGAGCAGTACTTC. Translated, it gives CASSYSGTLNDEQYF. This chain connects TRBV9 to TRBJ2-7; unclear D gene. Per germline, CDR1 SGDLS and CDR2 YYNGEE. V shed 4 bases and J shed 5 bases, with 19 bases lying between them. The CDR3 loop spans 15 amino acids. The full variable domain, in which reference TRBV9 and TRBJ2-7 provide the parts outside the CDR3, is DSGVTQTPKHLITATGQRVTLRCSPRSGDLSVYWYQQSLDQGLQFLIQYYNGEERAKGNILERFSAQQFPDLHSELNLSSLELGDSALYFCASSYSGTLNDEQYFGPGTRLTVT.

The CDR3 bases are TGTGCCAGCACTAGAGACAGGGATAATTCACCCCTCCACTTT. Amino acid sequence: CASTRDRDNSPLHF. The chain joins TRBV6-5 to TRBJ1-6; 7 bases are a match to TRBD1. This CDR3 region has 14 residues. The trim removed 7 bases at V and 5 bases at J, leaving 5 bases unmatched. In germline, CDR1 is MNHEY, CDR2 SVGAGI.

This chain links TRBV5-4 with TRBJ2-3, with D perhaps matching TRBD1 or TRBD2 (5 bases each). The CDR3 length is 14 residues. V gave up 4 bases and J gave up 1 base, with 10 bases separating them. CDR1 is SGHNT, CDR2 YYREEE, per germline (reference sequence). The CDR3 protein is CASSRDGGTDTQYF. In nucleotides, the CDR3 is TGTGCCAGCAGCAGGGACGGGGGCACAGATACGCAGTATTTT.

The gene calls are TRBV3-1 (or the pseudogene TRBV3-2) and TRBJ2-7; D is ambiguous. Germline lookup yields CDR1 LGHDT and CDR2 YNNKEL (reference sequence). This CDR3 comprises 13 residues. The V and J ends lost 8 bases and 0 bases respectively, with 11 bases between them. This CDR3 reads CASAHLSSYEQYF. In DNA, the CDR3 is TGTGCCAGCGCGCACCTCAGCTCCTACGAGCAGTACTTC.

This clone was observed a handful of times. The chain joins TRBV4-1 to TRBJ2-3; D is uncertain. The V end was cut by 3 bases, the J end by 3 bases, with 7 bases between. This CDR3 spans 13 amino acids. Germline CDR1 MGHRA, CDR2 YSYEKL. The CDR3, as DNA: TGCGCCAGCAGCCAGCATAGTACAGATACGCAGTATTTT. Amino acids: CASSQHSTDTQYF.

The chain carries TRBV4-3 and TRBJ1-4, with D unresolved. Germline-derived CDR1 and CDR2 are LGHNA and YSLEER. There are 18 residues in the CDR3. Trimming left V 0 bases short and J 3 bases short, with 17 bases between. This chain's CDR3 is CASSQEEGAPASNEKLFF. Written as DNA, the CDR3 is TGCGCCAGCAGCCAAGAAGAGGGCGCCCCCGCGTCTAATGAAAAACTGTTTTTT.

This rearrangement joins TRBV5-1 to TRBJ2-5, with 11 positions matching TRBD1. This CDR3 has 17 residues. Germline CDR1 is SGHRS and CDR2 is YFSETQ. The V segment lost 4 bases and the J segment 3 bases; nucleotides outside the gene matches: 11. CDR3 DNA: TGCGCCAGCAGCCGCACCTGGGACAGGGGGTTGGAAGAGACCCAGTACTTC. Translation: CASSRTWDRGLEETQYF.

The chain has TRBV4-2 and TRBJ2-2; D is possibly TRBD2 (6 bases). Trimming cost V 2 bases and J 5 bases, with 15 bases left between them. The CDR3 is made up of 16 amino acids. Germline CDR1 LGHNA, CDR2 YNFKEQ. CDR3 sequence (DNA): TGTGCCAGCAGCCAACAGACTAGTGGCTTTACCGGGGAGCTGTTTTTT. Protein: CASSQQTSGFTGELFF.

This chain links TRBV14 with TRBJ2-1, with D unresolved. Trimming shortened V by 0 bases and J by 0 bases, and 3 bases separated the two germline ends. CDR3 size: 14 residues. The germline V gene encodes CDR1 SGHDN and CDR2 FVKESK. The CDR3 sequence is CASSQDTSYNEQFF. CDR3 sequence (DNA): TGTGCCAGCAGCCAAGACACCTCCTACAATGAGCAGTTCTTC.